This entry concerns a single T cell receptor beta chain. Its specificity is not known. This record belongs to a study of spatial heterogeneity in lung cancer. Looking at the study overall: Alpha-chain sequences were consistently detected in smaller numbers than beta-chain sequences. Study-level points and caveats: Tumor TCRs that were ubiquitous and expanded showed up in blood more at resection than follow-up.

V trimming: 5 bases; J trimming: 8 bases; junction bases outside the gene matches: 8. CDR3 length: 15 residues. Germline V gene lookup returns CDR1 SGHVS and CDR2 FNYEAQ. The time point here: blood at routine non-recurrence follow-up after resection. Unsorted whole RNA of tumor, nontumor lung or frozen PBMC was sequenced. Every TCR cDNA molecule carried a tag that served as a unique molecular identifier. TCRdb called the 5' RACE reads again in MiXCR, with one record for every CDR3 protein. This table has approximately 50,000 distinct CDR3 sequences, less than 9% appearing once. V is TRBV7-6 and J is TRBJ1-4; 10 nucleotides agree with TRBD1. The sample here was PBMCs, taken at follow-up. The receptor was isolated from a female donor with early-stage non-small cell lung cancer. The CDR3, as DNA: TGTGCCAGCAGCCCACGGACAGGGGGAGGAGAAAAACTGTTTTTT. It translates to CASSPRTGGGEKLFF.